This T cell receptor (beta chain) appears in the sequencing data of a study of T cells in Graves' hyperthyroidism and ophthalmopathy. The TCR beta CDR3 regions underwent amplification using RNA transcripts as the source. The HTBI primer set served for first-round RT-PCR of the TCR CDR3. TCRdb passed the multiplex PCR reads through MiXCR, listing each CDR3 protein once. The data show roughly 250,000 distinct CDR3 sequences, roughly 15% seen once. This clonotype has ten or more counts. Patients with uncontrolled infections, other autoimmune diseases, pregnancy or lactation were excluded. Germline V gives CDR1 SGHAT, CDR2 FQDESV (reference sequence). CDR3 size: 15 residues. V trimming: 5 bases; J trimming: 5 bases; junction bases outside the gene matches: 6.

The chain carries TRBV11-1 and TRBJ2-1; the match to TRBD1 covers 10 bases. Sequencing input: blood. The receptor was derived from a woman in her thirties or forties with Graves' hyperthyroidism that later progressed to Graves' ophthalmopathy. This CDR3 reads CASSMGQGRHNEQFF. Here the CDR3 DNA reads TGTGCCAGCAGCATGGGACAGGGGCGCCACAATGAGCAGTTCTTC.